Sequencing of this TCR beta chain was carried out in a study of Graves' ophthalmopathy and Graves' hyperthyroidism. Amplified material comprised TCR beta CDR3 regions derived from RNA transcripts. A first-round RT-PCR used HTBI primers, followed by a second-round multiplex PCR. TCRdb called the multiplex PCR reads again in MiXCR, with one record for every CDR3 protein. The sample includes more than 550,000 distinct CDR3 sequences, just over 40% of them seen just once. This CDR3 comprises 12 residues. V shed 10 bases and J 5 bases; nucleotides not matched to a gene: 6. CDR1 is ENHRY, CDR2 SYGVKD, per germline.

The sequenced material came from peripheral blood. This receptor was obtained from an adult man with Graves' ophthalmopathy. The chain combines TRBV10-3 with TRBJ2-7; 9 nucleotides match TRBD2. The CDR3 DNA reads as TGTGCCAGTCGCGGGAGGGCCAACGAGCAGTACTTC. Translating it yields CASRGRANEQYF.